This TCR beta chain was observed in a study of T cell responses to AZD1222 COVID-19 vaccine. The study, taken as a whole, reports: All repertoire sampling was performed exclusively after the peak T cell response. There were mostly white British donors and more females than males, and clonal diversity was possibly underestimated.

A few counts support this clone. Its antigen is undetermined. The CDR3 sequence is 14 residues long. Germline CDR1 LGHNT, CDR2 FRNRAP. Trimming shortened V by 5 bases and J by 6 bases, and 17 bases separated the two germline ends. Measured with immunoSEQ multiplex PCR; TCRdb has only the in-frame clones, and not every one. The repertoire includes over 100,000 clones, approximately 90% of them detected once, and more than 7.5% sits in the top ten. The sequencing here drew on peripheral blood, taken on day 0 of AZD1222 vaccination. The genes are TRBV12-5 and TRBJ2-7, with D possibly being TRBD1 (5 bases). This TCR came from an adult in good health. Here the CDR3 DNA reads TGTGCTAGTGGTACCGGACGGCTTAGGGGCGAGCAGTACTTC. Protein: CASGTGRLRGEQYF.